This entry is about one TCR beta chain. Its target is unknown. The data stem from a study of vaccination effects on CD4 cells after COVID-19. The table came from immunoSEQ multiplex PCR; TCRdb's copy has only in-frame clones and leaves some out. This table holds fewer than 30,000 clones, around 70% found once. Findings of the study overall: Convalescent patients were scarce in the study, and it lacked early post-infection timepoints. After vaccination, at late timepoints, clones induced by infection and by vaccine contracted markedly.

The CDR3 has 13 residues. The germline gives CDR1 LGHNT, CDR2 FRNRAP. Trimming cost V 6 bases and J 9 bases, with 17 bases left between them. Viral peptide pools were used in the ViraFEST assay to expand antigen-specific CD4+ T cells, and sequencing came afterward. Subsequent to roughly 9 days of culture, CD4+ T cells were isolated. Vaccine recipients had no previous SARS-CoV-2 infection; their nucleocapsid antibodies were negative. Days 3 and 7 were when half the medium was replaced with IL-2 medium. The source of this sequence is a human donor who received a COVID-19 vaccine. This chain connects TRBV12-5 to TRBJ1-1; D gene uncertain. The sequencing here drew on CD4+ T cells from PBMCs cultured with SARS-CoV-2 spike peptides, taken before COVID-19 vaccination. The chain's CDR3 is CASGMRYAEKAFF. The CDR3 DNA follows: TGTGCTAGTGGAATGAGGTATGCAGAAAAAGCTTTCTTT.